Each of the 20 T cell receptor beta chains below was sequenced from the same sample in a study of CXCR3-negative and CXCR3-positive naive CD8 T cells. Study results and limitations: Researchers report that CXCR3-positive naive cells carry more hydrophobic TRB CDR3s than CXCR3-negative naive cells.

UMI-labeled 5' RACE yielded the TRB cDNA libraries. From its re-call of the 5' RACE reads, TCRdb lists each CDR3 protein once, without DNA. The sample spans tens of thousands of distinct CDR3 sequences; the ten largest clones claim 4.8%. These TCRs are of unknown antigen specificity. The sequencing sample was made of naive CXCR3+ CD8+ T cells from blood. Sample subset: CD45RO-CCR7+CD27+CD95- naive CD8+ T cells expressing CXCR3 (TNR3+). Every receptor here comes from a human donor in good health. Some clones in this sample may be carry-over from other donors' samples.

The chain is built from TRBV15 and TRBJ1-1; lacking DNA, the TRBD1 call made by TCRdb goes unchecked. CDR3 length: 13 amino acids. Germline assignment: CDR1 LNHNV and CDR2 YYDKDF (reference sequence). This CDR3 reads CATSRDRGREAFF. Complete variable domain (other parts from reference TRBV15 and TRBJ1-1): DAMVIQNPRYQVTQFGKPVTLSCSQTLNHNVMYWYQQKSSQAPKLLFHYYDKDFNNEADTPDNFQSRRPNTSFCFLDIRSPGLGDTAMYLCATSRDRGREAFFGQGTRLTVV.

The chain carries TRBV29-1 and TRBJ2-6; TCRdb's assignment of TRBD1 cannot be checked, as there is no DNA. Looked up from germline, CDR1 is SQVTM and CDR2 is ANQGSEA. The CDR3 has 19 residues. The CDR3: CSVDGTGGHLGSGANVLTF.

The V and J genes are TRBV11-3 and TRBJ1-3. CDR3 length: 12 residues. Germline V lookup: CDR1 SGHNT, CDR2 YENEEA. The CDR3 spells CASSLRTDTIYF.

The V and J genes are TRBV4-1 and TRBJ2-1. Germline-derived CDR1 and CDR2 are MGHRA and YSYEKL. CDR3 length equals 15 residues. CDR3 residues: CASSQDATPYNEQFF.

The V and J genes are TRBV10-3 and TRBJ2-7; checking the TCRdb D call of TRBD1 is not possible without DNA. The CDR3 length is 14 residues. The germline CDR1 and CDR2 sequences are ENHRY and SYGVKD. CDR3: CAMGWGGGSYEQYF.

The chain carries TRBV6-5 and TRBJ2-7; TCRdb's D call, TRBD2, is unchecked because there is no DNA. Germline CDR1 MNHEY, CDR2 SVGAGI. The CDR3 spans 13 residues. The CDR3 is CASSYSLVDEQYF.

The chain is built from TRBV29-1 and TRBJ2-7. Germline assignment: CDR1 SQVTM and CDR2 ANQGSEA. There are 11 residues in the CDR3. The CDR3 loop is CSVEELAEQYF.

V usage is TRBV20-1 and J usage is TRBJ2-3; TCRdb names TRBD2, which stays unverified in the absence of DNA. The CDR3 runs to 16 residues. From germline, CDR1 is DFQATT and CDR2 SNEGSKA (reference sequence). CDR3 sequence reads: CSASPGSGGVSDTQYF.

CDR3: CASRERQGPDTQYF. The J gene is TRBJ2-3, the V gene TRBV28; lacking DNA, the TRBD1 call made by TCRdb goes unchecked. The CDR3 contains 14 residues. Germline V gives CDR1 MDHEN, CDR2 SYDVKM. Together with reference TRBV28 and TRBJ2-3, the CDR3 gives the full variable domain: DVKVTQSSRYLVKRTGEKVFLECVQDMDHENMFWYRQDPGLGLRLIYFSYDVKMKEKGDIPEGYSVSREKKERFSLILESASTNQTSMYLCASRERQGPDTQYFGPGTRLTVL.

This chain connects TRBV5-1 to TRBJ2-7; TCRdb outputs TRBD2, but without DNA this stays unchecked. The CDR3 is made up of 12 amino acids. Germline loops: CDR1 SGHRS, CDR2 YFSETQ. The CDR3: CASSGEIGEQYF.

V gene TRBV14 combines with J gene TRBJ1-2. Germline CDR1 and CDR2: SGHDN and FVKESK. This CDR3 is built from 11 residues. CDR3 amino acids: CASSQSYGYTF.

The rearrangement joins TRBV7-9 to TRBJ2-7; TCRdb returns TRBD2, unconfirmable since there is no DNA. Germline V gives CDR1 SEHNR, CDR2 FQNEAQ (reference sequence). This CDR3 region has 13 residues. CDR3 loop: CASSPAATYEQYF.

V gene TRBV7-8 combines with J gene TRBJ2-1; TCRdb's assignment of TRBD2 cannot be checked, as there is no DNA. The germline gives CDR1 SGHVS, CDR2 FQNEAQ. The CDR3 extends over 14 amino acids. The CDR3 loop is CASSLGAGLDEQFF.

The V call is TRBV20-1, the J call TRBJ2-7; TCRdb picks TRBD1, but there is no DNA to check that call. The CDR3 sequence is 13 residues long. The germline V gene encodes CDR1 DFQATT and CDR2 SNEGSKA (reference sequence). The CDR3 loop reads CNARDRENYEQYF.

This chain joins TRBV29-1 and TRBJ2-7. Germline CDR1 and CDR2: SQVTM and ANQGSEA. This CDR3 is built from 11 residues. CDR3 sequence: CSVERPDRQYF.

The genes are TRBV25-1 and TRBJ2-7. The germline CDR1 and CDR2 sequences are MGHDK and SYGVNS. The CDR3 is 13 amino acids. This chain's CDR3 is CASSVQYGYEQYF.

The CDR3 reads CASSTRGGEQYF. V is TRBV4-1 and J is TRBJ2-7; TCRdb proposes TRBD1, but this gene call is untestable without DNA. Germline loops: CDR1 MGHRA, CDR2 YSYEKL. This CDR3 spans 12 amino acids.

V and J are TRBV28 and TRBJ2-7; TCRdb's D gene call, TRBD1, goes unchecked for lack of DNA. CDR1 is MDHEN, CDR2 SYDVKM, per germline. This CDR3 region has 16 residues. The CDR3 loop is CASSFRDRGRAYEQYF.

CDR3 loop: CASSLVGTNIQYF. The chain is built from TRBV7-2 and TRBJ2-4; TCRdb's assignment of TRBD1 cannot be checked, as there is no DNA. This CDR3 contains 13 residues. Germline V gives CDR1 SGHTA, CDR2 FQGNSA.

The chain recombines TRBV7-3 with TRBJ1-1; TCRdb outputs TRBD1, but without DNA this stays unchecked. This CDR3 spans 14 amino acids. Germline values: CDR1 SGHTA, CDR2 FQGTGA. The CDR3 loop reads CASSPSPMNTEAFF.